A selection of T cell receptor beta chains follows, all from one sample in a study of OX40 agonist ivuxolimab in advanced cancers. The repertoire was sequenced with immunoSEQ multiplex PCR; TCRdb's copy has only in-frame clones and lacks some. The sample lists tens of thousands of clones, about 89% occurring once. Sample: CD4+ or CD8+ T cells sorted from blood, taken in a trial of the OX40 agonist ivuxolimab. The receptors come from an adult with an advanced solid tumor such as melanoma, head and neck, liver or kidney cancer. CDR3s include the opening cysteine and the closing phenylalanine or tryptophan. Fields, in order: J gene, clone size, V gene, D gene, CDR3 protein, CDR3 DNA. The D gene is left open where the match is weak. Clone sizes are given selectively: once, few, many, or a class where the clone is expanded.

TRBJ2-1	.	TRBV4-3	.	CASSQDRDTYNEQFF	TGCGCCAGCAGCCAAGATCGTGACACTTACAATGAGCAGTTCTTC
TRBJ2-1	.	TRBV15	.	CATSRARPSSSYNEQFF	TGTGCCACCAGCAGAGCCCGACCGAGTAGCTCCTACAATGAGCAGTTCTTC
TRBJ2-7	once	TRBV6-6	.	CASSYSTGYEQYF	TGTGCCAGCAGTTATTCAACAGGCTACGAGCAGTACTTC
TRBJ1-1	.	TRBV5-1	.	CASSLGQGAMGAEAFF	TGCGCCAGCAGCTTGGGGCAAGGGGCGATGGGGGCTGAAGCTTTCTTT
TRBJ1-2	.	TRBV6-5	.	CASSSDQGLNYGYTF	TGTGCCAGCAGTTCCGACCAGGGATTGAACTATGGCTACACCTTC
TRBJ2-1	.	TRBV19	.	CASSPTSGGYNEQFF	TGTGCCAGTAGCCCCACTAGTGGGGGATACAATGAGCAGTTCTTC
TRBJ1-3	.	TRBV6-5	.	CASSPIREGENTIYF	TGTGCCAGCAGTCCTATAAGGGAGGGCGAAAACACCATATATTTT
TRBJ2-7	.	TRBV6-5	.	CATNGPANSYEQYF	TGTGCCACCAATGGGCCGGCTAACTCCTACGAGCAGTACTTC
TRBJ1-1	.	TRBV6-5	.	CASSYPDRFDEAFF	TGTGCCAGCAGTTACCCGGACAGATTTGATGAAGCTTTCTTT
TRBJ2-4	.	TRBV21-1	.	CASSKGTLKTGKAENIQYF	TGTGCCAGCAGCAAAGGGACTTTGAAAACGGGAAAAGCGGAAAACATTCAGTACTTC
TRBJ2-5	.	TRBV7-6	.	CASSLEGTPEETQYF	TGTGCCAGCAGCTTGGAGGGGACACCGGAAGAGACCCAGTACTTC
TRBJ2-1	.	TRBV6-5	.	CATGGPDSYNEQFF	TGTGCCACCGGGGGGCCGGACTCCTACAATGAGCAGTTCTTC
TRBJ1-2	once	TRBV27	.	CASSINPGVYGYTF	TGTGCCAGCAGTATCAACCCAGGGGTCTATGGCTACACCTTC
TRBJ2-1	.	TRBV7-9	.	CASTHSLWEQFF	TGTGCCAGCACCCACAGCCTGTGGGAGCAGTTCTTC
TRBJ2-7	.	TRBV6-1	.	CASSEARGIYEQYF	TGTGCCAGCAGTGAAGCTCGGGGAATCTACGAGCAGTACTTC
TRBJ1-4	medium-sized	TRBV6-5	TRBD1	CASSYSIQGARQLFF	TGTGCCAGCAGTTACTCGATCCAGGGGGCGAGGCAACTGTTTTTT
TRBJ2-3	.	TRBV6-5	TRBD1	CASSSSGQGTDTQYF	TGTGCCAGCAGTTCATCGGGACAGGGGACAGATACGCAGTATTTT
TRBJ1-4	.	TRBV4-3	.	CASSQEEGEEKLFF	TGCGCCAGCAGCCAAGAAGAGGGAGAGGAAAAACTGTTTTTT
TRBJ2-1	once	TRBV27	TRBD1	CASSPFGDRRYNEQFF	TGTGCCAGCAGTCCCTTCGGGGACAGGAGATACAATGAGCAGTTCTTC
TRBJ1-5	.	TRBV4-1	.	CASSQGNSINQPQHF	TGCGCCAGCAGCCAAGGAAACAGTATCAATCAGCCCCAGCATTTT
TRBJ2-7	.	TRBV7-8	.	CASSLETDSSYEQYF	TGTGCCAGCAGCTTAGAGACAGACTCCTCCTACGAGCAGTACTTC
TRBJ2-7	.	TRBV28	.	CASSLGRVNEQYF	TGTGCCAGCAGTTTGGGCAGGGTCAACGAGCAGTACTTC
TRBJ1-1	.	TRBV12-5	.	CASGRRNTEAFF	TGTGCTAGTGGCCGAAGGAACACTGAAGCTTTCTTT
TRBJ2-2	.	TRBV29-1	.	CSVEGRVTGELFF	TGCAGCGTTGAAGGGAGGGTCACCGGGGAGCTGTTTTTT
TRBJ1-5	once	TRBV5-8	TRBD1	CASSLGTGLSNQPQHF	TGTGCCAGCAGCTTGGGGACAGGGCTGAGCAATCAGCCCCAGCATTTT
TRBJ2-3	.	TRBV11-2	.	CASRRADTQYF	TGTGCCAGCCGGCGGGCAGATACGCAGTATTTT
TRBJ2-1	once	TRBV2	.	CASSAGGSSYNEQFF	TGTGCCAGCAGTGCGGGGGGCAGCTCCTACAATGAGCAGTTCTTC
TRBJ2-5	few	TRBV6-1	.	CASSQKETQYF	TGTGCCAGCAGTCAAAAAGAGACCCAGTACTTC
TRBJ2-3	.	TRBV7-3	.	CASSPSVGGPDTQYF	TGTGCCAGCAGCCCGTCAGTGGGGGGGCCAGATACGCAGTATTTT
TRBJ2-7	.	TRBV9	.	CASSVGAGSYEQYF	TGTGCCAGCAGCGTAGGGGCAGGTTCGTACGAGCAGTACTTC
TRBJ2-7	.	TRBV20-1	TRBD2	CSAPVGAGEYF	TGCAGTGCCCCCGTGGGAGCGGGGGAGTACTTC
TRBJ2-7	.	TRBV28	TRBD2	CASSSPGLDYYEQYF	TGTGCCAGCAGTTCTCCGGGACTAGATTATTACGAGCAGTACTTC
TRBJ2-7	.	TRBV9	.	CASSLSGIPTYEQYF	TGTGCCAGCAGCCTCTCCGGGATACCAACCTACGAGCAGTACTTC
TRBJ2-7	.	TRBV21-1	.	CASSADLKLRGLYEQYF	TGTGCCAGCAGCGCAGATTTGAAACTTAGAGGTCTCTACGAGCAGTACTTC
TRBJ1-2	.	TRBV4-1	.	CASSQSPGSGTNYGYTF	TGCGCCAGCAGCCAGTCCCCCGGCTCGGGGACTAACTATGGCTACACCTTC
TRBJ2-1	.	TRBV7-2	TRBD1	CASSLLQGATLWNNEQFF	TGTGCCAGCAGCTTATTACAGGGGGCGACCCTTTGGAACAATGAGCAGTTCTTC
TRBJ1-1	.	TRBV14	.	CASSLSGAGAEAFF	TGTGCCAGCAGCCTCAGCGGGGCCGGGGCTGAAGCTTTCTTT